A single sample is the source of the 6 T cell receptor beta chains below, sequenced in a study of radiotherapy plus CTLA-4 blockade in lung cancer. Repertoires were generated with immunoSEQ multiplex PCR, while TCRdb's copy carries only in-frame clones and drops some. The table lists 70,000 to 90,000 clones, over 70% of them singletons, with about 20% in the top ten. Sequenced here: peripheral blood, sampled from a patient treated with radiotherapy plus ipilimumab. Every receptor here comes from a human donor with non-small cell lung cancer whose response to radiotherapy plus ipilimumab could not be evaluated. Some clones in this sample may be carry-over from other donors' samples.

V is TRBV2 and J is TRBJ2-7; weak D call: TRBD1 (5 bases). Trimming pared 6 bases from V and 4 bases from J, leaving 7 bases between. The CDR3 is made up of 11 amino acids. Germline CDR1 and CDR2: SNHLY and FYNNEI. The CDR3 coding sequence is TGTGCCAGCAGCCAGGGTTACGAGCAGTACTTC. Translating gives CASSQGYEQYF. The variable domain in full, completed from reference TRBV2 and TRBJ2-7, reads EPEVTQTPSHQVTQMGQEVILRCVPISNHLYFYWYRQILGQKVEFLVSFYNNEISEKSEIFDDQFSVERPDGSNFTLKIRSTKLEDSAMYFCASSQGYEQYFGPGTRLTVT.

This clone was observed a few times. J is TRBJ1-2 and V is TRBV10-3, with TRBD1 as a possible D gene (6 bases). CDR1 ENHRY and CDR2 SYGVKD come from the germline V gene. The V end lost 3 bases, the J end lost 4 bases, and 6 bases lay between the germline ends. This CDR3 has 12 amino acids. The CDR3 reads CAISEGGYGYTF. The CDR3 DNA follows: TGTGCCATCAGTGAAGGGGGCTATGGCTACACCTTC.

This chain connects TRBV10-2 to TRBJ2-3; 10 nucleotides agree with TRBD2. This CDR3 spans 15 amino acids. CDR1 WSHSY and CDR2 SAAADI come from the germline V gene. V was clipped by 4 bases and J by 3 bases; unmatched bases: 4. CDR3 sequence (DNA): TGCGCCAGCAGTGGGCCTAGCGGGGGAACAGATACGCAGTATTTT. As protein: CASSGPSGGTDTQYF.

The chain combines TRBV6-5 with TRBJ2-7; D unclear. The CDR3 is 13 amino acids. Trimming cost V 8 bases and J 2 bases, with 13 bases left between them. Germline CDR1 reads MNHEY; CDR2 reads SVGAGI. The CDR3 loop is CASGPRLPYEQYF. The CDR3, as DNA: TGTGCCAGCGGGCCCCGGCTACCCTACGAGCAGTACTTC.

The V gene is TRBV13, the J gene TRBJ2-1; a possible D gene is TRBD1 (7 bases). The CDR3 is 17 amino acids. Trimming removed 5 bases at V and 0 bases at J, with 17 bases between. The germline V gene has CDR1 PRHDT and CDR2 FYEKMQ (reference sequence). This CDR3 is CASSLKGGQSSYNEQFF. CDR3 DNA sequence: TGTGCCAGCAGCCTCAAGGGGGGACAGAGCTCCTACAATGAGCAGTTCTTC. Drawing the rest from reference TRBV13 and TRBJ2-1, the complete variable domain is AAGVIQSPRHLIKEKRETATLKCYPIPRHDTVYWYQQGPGQDPQFLISFYEKMQSDKGSIPDRFSAQQFSDYHSELNMSSLELGDSALYFCASSLKGGQSSYNEQFFGPGTRLTVL.

V and J are TRBV28 and TRBJ2-1; TRBD2 matches at 8 bases. The CDR3 has 16 residues. Germline V gene lookup returns CDR1 MDHEN and CDR2 SYDVKM. V lost 3 bases, J lost 3 bases, and 7 bases stayed unmatched. CDR3 sequence reads: CASSLGRGAFYNEQFF. The CDR3, as DNA: TGTGCCAGCAGTTTGGGGCGGGGGGCCTTCTACAATGAGCAGTTCTTC.